This T cell receptor (beta chain) was sequenced during a study of identifying expanded T cells in peripheral blood. The method was immunoSEQ multiplex PCR; TCRdb's version includes in-frame clones alone and lacks a portion of them. Of about 100,000 clones in the sample, 88% were seen once. From germline, CDR1 is KGHSH and CDR2 LQKENI. V was cut by 0 bases and J by 1 base, with 9 bases left in between. This CDR3 is 15 amino acids long. The receptor comes from a person aged 18 to 70 in good health. Sequencing was performed on blood. The genes are TRBV18 and TRBJ1-1; no firm D call. CDR3 in amino acids: CASSPPPAGNTEAFF. CDR3 nucleotide sequence: TGTGCCAGCTCACCACCCCCCGCCGGGAACACTGAAGCTTTCTTT.